This T cell receptor (beta chain) was documented in a study of blood T cell repertoires in COVID-19. Study-wide context: Collection of acute and convalescent COVID-19 samples took place in the United States, Italy and Spain. Nucleic acid was either cDNA or gDNA, and it came from T cells, B-cell-depleted T cells, or PBMCs.

V lost 2 bases and J 0 bases, leaving 11 bases between the germline ends. Germline V gene lookup returns CDR1 SEHNR and CDR2 FQNEAQ (reference sequence). The CDR3 consists of 16 residues. Authors' analysis steps: Estimation of nucleated cell counts was performed using reference gene primer amplification. Assay used: immunoSEQ multiplex PCR; TCRdb lists only in-frame clones, some missing. The V and J calls and clone size are taken from that table; D and trimming were inferred from the DNA. The sample records around 200,000 clones, 85% to 90% being singletons. The source is a man aged 40-49 years with active or convalescent COVID-19. Sequenced input: peripheral blood. This rearrangement joins TRBV7-9 to TRBJ2-1, with TRBD2 as a possible D gene (6 bases). The CDR3 DNA follows: TGTGCCAGCAGCTTATGGGCGGGGAGCTCCTACAATGAGCAGTTCTTC. Translated: CASSLWAGSSYNEQFF. Full variable domain (missing parts from reference TRBV7-9 and TRBJ2-1): DTGVSQNPRHKITKRGQNVTFRCDPISEHNRLYWYRQTLGQGPEFLTYFQNEAQLEKSRLLSDRFSAERPKGSFSTLEIQRTEQGDSAMYLCASSLWAGSSYNEQFFGPGTRLTVL.